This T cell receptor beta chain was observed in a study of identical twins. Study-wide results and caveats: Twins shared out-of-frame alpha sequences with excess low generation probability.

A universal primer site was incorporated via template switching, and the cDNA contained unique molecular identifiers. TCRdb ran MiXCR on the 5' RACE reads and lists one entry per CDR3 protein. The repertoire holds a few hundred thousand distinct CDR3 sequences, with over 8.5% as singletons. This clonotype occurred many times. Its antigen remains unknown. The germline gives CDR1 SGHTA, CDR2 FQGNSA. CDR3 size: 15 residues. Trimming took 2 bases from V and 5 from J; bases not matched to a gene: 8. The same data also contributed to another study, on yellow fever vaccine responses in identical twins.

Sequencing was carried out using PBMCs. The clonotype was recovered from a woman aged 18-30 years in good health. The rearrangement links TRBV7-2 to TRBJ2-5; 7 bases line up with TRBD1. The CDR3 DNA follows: TGTGCCAGCAGCTTAAACAGGGGAGAGCGGGAGACCCAGTACTTC. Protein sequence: CASSLNRGERETQYF.